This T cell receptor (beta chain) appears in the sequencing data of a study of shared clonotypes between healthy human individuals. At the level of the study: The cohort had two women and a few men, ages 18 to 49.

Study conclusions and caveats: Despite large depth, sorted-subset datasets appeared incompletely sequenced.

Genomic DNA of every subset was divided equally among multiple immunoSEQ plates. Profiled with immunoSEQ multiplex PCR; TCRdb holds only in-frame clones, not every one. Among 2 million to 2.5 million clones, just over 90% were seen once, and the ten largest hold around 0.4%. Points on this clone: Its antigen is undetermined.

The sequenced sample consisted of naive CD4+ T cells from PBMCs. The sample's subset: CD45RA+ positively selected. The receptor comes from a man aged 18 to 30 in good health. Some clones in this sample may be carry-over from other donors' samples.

The CDR3 DNA sequence: TGTGCCAGCAGTTCAGGGGGCGCGGGGTACCAAGAGACCCAGTACTTC. This encodes CASSSGGAGYQETQYF. The chain carries TRBV28 and TRBJ2-5; the match to TRBD1 covers 8 bases. After removal of 4 bases from V and 0 bases from J, the junction contained 7 bases not matched to a gene. In germline, CDR1 is MDHEN, CDR2 SYDVKM. This CDR3 spans 16 amino acids.